This TCR beta chain was sequenced for a study of OX40 agonist ivuxolimab in advanced cancers. TCRdb keeps only in-frame clones here, not all; method: immunoSEQ multiplex PCR. This repertoire shows some 39,000 clones, about 81% found once; its top ten account for 20% to 25%. Trimming shortened V by 6 bases and J by 2 bases, and 11 bases separated the two germline ends. This CDR3 has 13 residues. CDR1 and CDR2 from the germline V gene are MNHNY and SVGAGI (reference sequence). The sequencing used CD4+ or CD8+ T cells sorted from blood, collected in a trial of the OX40 agonist ivuxolimab. The sequence came from an adult with an advanced solid tumor such as melanoma, head and neck, liver or kidney cancer. The J gene is TRBJ2-7, the V gene TRBV6-6; D is uncertain. The CDR3 here is CASRGSFPYEQYF. CDR3 in DNA: TGTGCCAGCAGGGGGTCCTTCCCCTACGAGCAGTACTTC.